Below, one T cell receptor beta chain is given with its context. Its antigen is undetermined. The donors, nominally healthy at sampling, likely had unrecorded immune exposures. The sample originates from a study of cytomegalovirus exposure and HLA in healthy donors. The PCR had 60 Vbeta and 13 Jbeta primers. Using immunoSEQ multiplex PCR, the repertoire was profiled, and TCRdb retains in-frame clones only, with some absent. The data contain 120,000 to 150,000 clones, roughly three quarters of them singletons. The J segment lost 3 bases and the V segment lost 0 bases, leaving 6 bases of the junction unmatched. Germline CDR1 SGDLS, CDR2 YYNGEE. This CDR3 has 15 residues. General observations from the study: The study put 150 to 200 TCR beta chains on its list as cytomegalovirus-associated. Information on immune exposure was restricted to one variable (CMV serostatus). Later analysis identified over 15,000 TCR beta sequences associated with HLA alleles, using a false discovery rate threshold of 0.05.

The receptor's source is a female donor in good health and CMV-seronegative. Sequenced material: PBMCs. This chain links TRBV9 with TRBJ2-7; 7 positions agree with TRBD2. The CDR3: CASSVGPRGIYEQYF. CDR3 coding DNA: TGTGCCAGCAGCGTAGGCCCGCGGGGGATCTACGAGCAGTACTTC.